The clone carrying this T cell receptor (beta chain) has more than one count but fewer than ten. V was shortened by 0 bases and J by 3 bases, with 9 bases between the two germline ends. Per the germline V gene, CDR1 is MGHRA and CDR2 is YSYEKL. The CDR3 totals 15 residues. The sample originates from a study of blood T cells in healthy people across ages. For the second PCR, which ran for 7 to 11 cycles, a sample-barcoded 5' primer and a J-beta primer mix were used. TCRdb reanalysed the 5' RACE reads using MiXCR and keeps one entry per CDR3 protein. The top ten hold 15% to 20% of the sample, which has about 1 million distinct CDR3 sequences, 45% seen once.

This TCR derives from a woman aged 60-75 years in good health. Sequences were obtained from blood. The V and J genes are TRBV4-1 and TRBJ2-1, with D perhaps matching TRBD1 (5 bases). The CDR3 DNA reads TGCGCCAGCAGCCAAGAGGGGCAGAACTACAATGAGCAGTTCTTC. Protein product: CASSQEGQNYNEQFF.